The rows below give T cell receptor beta chains drawn from one sample of a study of OX40 agonist ivuxolimab in advanced cancers. Sequencing was performed with immunoSEQ multiplex PCR; in TCRdb, only in-frame clones are kept and a portion is missing. This table has some 99,000 clones, around 85% appearing once. The sequences come from CD4+ or CD8+ T cells sorted from blood, collected in a trial of the OX40 agonist ivuxolimab. Source of these receptors: an adult with an advanced solid tumor such as melanoma, head and neck, liver or kidney cancer. Each CDR3 is given with its conserved first and last residue. The order of the fields is clone size, J gene, D gene, V gene, CDR3 DNA, CDR3 protein. A D gene is named only where the DNA matches it firmly. Size values are once, few and many counts, or a class for expanded clones, and some rows have none.

size: NA
J: TRBJ2-7
D: TRBD1
V: TRBV19
DNA: TGTGCCAGTAGTACCAGGACAGGGGGCCCCTACGAGCAGTACTTC
CDR3: CASSTRTGGPYEQYF

size: once
J: TRBJ2-2
D: NA
V: TRBV7-3
DNA: TGTGCCAGCAGCTTATCGGGGCCTGGCACCGGGGAGCTGTTTTTT
CDR3: CASSLSGPGTGELFF

size: NA
J: TRBJ2-5
D: TRBD1
V: TRBV5-4
DNA: TGTGCCAGCAGCCGGGACAGGGTGGTAGAGACCCAGTACTTC
CDR3: CASSRDRVVETQYF

size: NA
J: TRBJ1-2
D: NA
V: TRBV4-2
DNA: TGTGCCAGCAGCCAAGTCCCGTCTAACTATGGCTACACCTTC
CDR3: CASSQVPSNYGYTF

size: NA
J: TRBJ2-3
D: TRBD2
V: TRBV30
DNA: TGTGCCTGGAGTCCCTCCCGGTTAGCGGGACCAGATACGCAGTATTTT
CDR3: CAWSPSRLAGPDTQYF

size: NA
J: TRBJ2-7
D: NA
V: TRBV7-6
DNA: TGTGCCAGCAGCCGGTCGACAGGTCTTGTCGAGCAGTACTTC
CDR3: CASSRSTGLVEQYF

size: few
J: TRBJ2-5
D: NA
V: TRBV20-1
DNA: TGCAGTGCTAGATTCGAGACCCAGTACTTC
CDR3: CSARFETQYF

size: NA
J: TRBJ1-1
D: TRBD1
V: TRBV4-3
DNA: TGCGCCAGCAGCCAAGGCCAACAGGGGGACACTGAAGCTTTCTTT
CDR3: CASSQGQQGDTEAFF

size: NA
J: TRBJ1-2
D: TRBD1
V: TRBV2
DNA: TGTGCCAGCACGACCGGGACCACCACCTCGACAGGGACCCGCCAAAATAACTATGGCTACACCTTC
CDR3: CASTTGTTTSTGTRQNNYGYTF

size: once
J: TRBJ2-1
D: NA
V: TRBV5-4
DNA: TGTGCCAGCAGCTTTTTGGGGGGGCCTTACAATGAGCAGTTCTTC
CDR3: CASSFLGGPYNEQFF

size: NA
J: TRBJ2-1
D: NA
V: TRBV18
DNA: TGTGCCAGCTCACCGCTCACAGGGGAGGATGAGCAGTTCTTC
CDR3: CASSPLTGEDEQFF

size: once
J: TRBJ2-5
D: NA
V: TRBV7-2
DNA: TGTGCCAGCAGCCCTTCTTTTGGGGTAGAGACCCAGTACTTC
CDR3: CASSPSFGVETQYF

size: NA
J: TRBJ1-1
D: NA
V: TRBV2
DNA: TGTGCCATCTCGGGGTTTTCCGGCACTGAAGCTTTCTTT
CDR3: CAISGFSGTEAFF

size: NA
J: TRBJ2-3
D: TRBD2
V: TRBV5-1
DNA: TGCGCCAGCATTCAAGCGGGGGAAGTAACAGATACGCAGTATTTT
CDR3: CASIQAGEVTDTQYF

size: NA
J: TRBJ2-7
D: TRBD2
V: TRBV7-2
DNA: TGTGCCAGCAGCCCTAGCGGACGCTCCTACGAGCAGTACTTC
CDR3: CASSPSGRSYEQYF

size: NA
J: TRBJ2-5
D: NA
V: TRBV4-1
DNA: TGCGCCAGCAGCCAAGATTTCGGACGGCAAGAGACCCAGTACTTC
CDR3: CASSQDFGRQETQYF

size: NA
J: TRBJ1-5
D: NA
V: TRBV28
DNA: TGTGCCACCCGAGGTACGGGGCGTAATCAGCCCCAGCATTTT
CDR3: CATRGTGRNQPQHF

size: NA
J: TRBJ2-7
D: NA
V: TRBV19
DNA: TGTGCCACCTCCCGGGACCAGCAATACGAGCAGTACTTC
CDR3: CATSRDQQYEQYF

size: once
J: TRBJ1-1
D: NA
V: TRBV28
DNA: TGTGCCAGCAGTTTAGTACGGGGGAACGCTGAAGCTTTCTTT
CDR3: CASSLVRGNAEAFF

size: NA
J: TRBJ2-7
D: NA
V: TRBV11-2
DNA: TGTGCCAGCAGCTTAGTGTACGAGCAGTACTTC
CDR3: CASSLVYEQYF

size: NA
J: TRBJ2-7
D: NA
V: TRBV18
DNA: TGTGCCAGCTCATCAGGGCAGACCAAATACGAGCAGTACTTC
CDR3: CASSSGQTKYEQYF

size: NA
J: TRBJ1-1
D: NA
V: TRBV5-6
DNA: TGTGCCAGCAGCTTGGGTTCGGTGAACACTGAAGCTTTCTTT
CDR3: CASSLGSVNTEAFF

size: NA
J: TRBJ2-5
D: NA
V: TRBV7-2
DNA: TGTGCCAGCAAATCCCCTGGGGGAACCCAGTACTTC
CDR3: CASKSPGGTQYF

size: few
J: TRBJ2-1
D: NA
V: TRBV28
DNA: TGTGCCAGCAACCTCGGAGGGGTCCTCGATGAGCAGTTCTTC
CDR3: CASNLGGVLDEQFF

size: once
J: TRBJ2-6
D: NA
V: TRBV7-9
DNA: TGTGCCAGCAGCTTTCGGAGGGGGCAGACTGGGGCCAACGTCCTGACTTTC
CDR3: CASSFRRGQTGANVLTF

size: NA
J: TRBJ2-2
D: NA
V: TRBV5-1
DNA: TGCGCCAGCAGCGGGACGACAGGGAACACCGGGGAGCTGTTTTTT
CDR3: CASSGTTGNTGELFF

size: NA
J: TRBJ2-2
D: NA
V: TRBV5-4
DNA: TGTGCCAGCAGCCGGGGGATTACCGGGGAGCTGTTTTTT
CDR3: CASSRGITGELFF

size: NA
J: TRBJ1-5
D: NA
V: TRBV2
DNA: TGTGCCAGCAGTGAATATACAGGGAACAATCAGCCCCAGCATTTT
CDR3: CASSEYTGNNQPQHF

size: NA
J: TRBJ2-5
D: NA
V: TRBV5-1
DNA: TGCGCCAGCAGCTTGGCCACCACCGAAGAGACCCAGTACTTC
CDR3: CASSLATTEETQYF

size: once
J: TRBJ2-7
D: NA
V: TRBV4-3
DNA: TGCGCCAGCAGCCAAGAGCTCGAGACCGAGCAGTACTTC
CDR3: CASSQELETEQYF

size: NA
J: TRBJ2-7
D: NA
V: TRBV6-5
DNA: TGTGCCAGCAGTTCCACGACAGGCGAGCAGTACTTC
CDR3: CASSSTTGEQYF

size: NA
J: TRBJ1-5
D: NA
V: TRBV4-3
DNA: TGCGCCAGCAGCCAAGCGTTTACGGGGGGCGAAAATCAGCCCCAGCATTTT
CDR3: CASSQAFTGGENQPQHF

size: NA
J: TRBJ1-5
D: TRBD1
V: TRBV19
DNA: TGTGCCAGTGGCCAGACAGGGGGTGGCCAGCCCCAGCATTTT
CDR3: CASGQTGGGQPQHF